These 3 T cell receptor beta chains share one sample of origin, sequenced in a study of human T cells and chemical hapten exposure. From the RACE reads, TCRdb called clonotypes with MiXCR, one entry per CDR3 protein. Here the sample spans about 120,000 distinct CDR3 sequences, 12% to 15% being singletons. Described time point: patch test 1, 2 weeks after DPC sensitization. Treatment described: therapeutic diphenylcyclopropenone sensitization with weekly scalp DPC. The sample consisted of whole blood, taken in connection with sensitization to the hapten diphenylcyclopropenone (DPC). Receptors were obtained from a young man with alopecia areata. Some clones in this sample may be carry-over from other donors' samples.

V gene TRBV18 combines with J gene TRBJ1-6; D remains unclear. The germline V gene encodes CDR1 KGHSH and CDR2 LQKENI. Trimming removed 1 base at V and 11 bases at J, with 18 bases between. This CDR3 is built from 16 residues. The DNA of the CDR3 is TGTGCCAGCTCACCACTGGAGCGAGCCCGGACGGCACCCCTCCACTTT. This codes for CASSPLERARTAPLHF.

This clonotype has a count of ten or more. The gene calls are TRBV11-2 and TRBJ2-7; 7 bases match TRBD1. V lost 5 bases and J lost 3; bases outside the gene matches: 10. The CDR3 runs 15 residues. Germline values: CDR1 SGHAT, CDR2 FQNNGV. The DNA for the CDR3 is TGTGCCAGCAGCCCACAGACAGGGCGTTTCTACGAGCAGTACTTC. Translation: CASSPQTGRFYEQYF.

This clonotype was seen a handful of times. The chain recombines TRBV14 with TRBJ2-7; 9 bases agree with TRBD2. There are 17 residues in the CDR3. Germline V gene sequence: CDR1 SGHDN, CDR2 FVKESK. J lost 3 bases, V lost 1 base, and 10 bases had no gene match. The CDR3 sequence is CASSQGFGGAGGYEQYF. CDR3 DNA sequence: TGTGCCAGCAGCCAAGGGTTCGGAGGAGCGGGGGGCTACGAGCAGTACTTC.